This TCR beta chain was obtained from a study of shared clonotypes between healthy human individuals. Study-level points and caveats: Non-shared clonotypes displayed generation probabilities falling below those of clonotypes present in all four donors.

Details on this clone: As yet, its antigen is unknown.

This CDR3 comprises 15 residues. CDR1 ENHRY and CDR2 SYGVKD come from the germline V gene. V was pared by 2 bases and J by 4 bases, with 5 bases of the junction left unmatched. This table comes from immunoSEQ multiplex PCR, and its TCRdb copy is limited to in-frame clones, with some not included. The sample holds around 1.1 million clones; 77% are singletons and the top ten take about 0.94%. The TCR sequence derives from a man younger than 35 in good health. Some clones in this sample may be carry-over from other donors' samples. The rearrangement joins TRBV10-3 to TRBJ2-7, with 10 bases aligning to TRBD2. Material for sequencing was memory CD4+ T cells from PBMCs. Subset denoted: CD45RA-negative fraction. The CDR3 DNA is TGTGCCATCAGTGAGGGCCCTAGCGGGAGTTACGAGCAGTACTTC. Protein sequence: CAISEGPSGSYEQYF.